This T cell receptor beta chain was obtained from a study of CD8+ T cells in alopecia areata. Study findings and constraints: Scalp sample sequencing also detects resident alphabeta T cells of normal skin. Especially in alopecia totalis/universalis, lesional scalp showed greater clonality than normal scalp did.

Germline-derived CDR1 and CDR2 are SGHVS and FQNEAQ. This CDR3 is built from 16 residues. V was cut by 3 bases and J by 8 bases, with 21 bases left in between. Concerning this clone: Its antigen remains unknown.

TCR sequencing used cDNA made by reverse transcription of extracted RNA. Sequencing was performed with immunoSEQ multiplex PCR; in TCRdb, only in-frame clones are kept and a portion is missing. The data show about 140,000 clones, with 62% seen just once and 30% to 45% held by the top ten. The source material was CD8+ T cells sorted from blood. V is TRBV7-8 and J is TRBJ2-3; maybe TRBD1 (5 bases). This clonotype was sampled from a human donor in good health. The CDR3 is CASSFLPAGPQTTQYF. Written as DNA, the CDR3 is TGTGCCAGCAGCTTTCTTCCTGCAGGGCCTCAGACTACGCAGTATTTT.